A selection of T cell receptor beta chains follows, all from one sample in a study of blood T cells in healthy people across ages. TCRdb re-analysed the 5' RACE reads in MiXCR, keeping a single row per CDR3 protein. The data contain around 1,000,000 distinct CDR3 sequences, around two fifths of them seen just once; the ten biggest clones take up roughly 13%. Sample: blood. Receptors originate from a man in his late teens or twenties in good health. The CDR3 runs from the conserved cysteine through the conserved F or W. The D gene is left open where the match is weak. The listing skips clone size in some rows; elsewhere it reads once, few, many or a size class.

TRBV25-1,NA,TRBD1,TRBJ1-4,CASSHLRDRDEKLFF,TGTGCCAGCAGCCACCTCCGGGACAGAGATGAAAAACTGTTTTTT
TRBV9,NA,TRBD1,TRBJ1-2,CASSSLGGTGNGYTF,TGTGCCAGCAGCTCCCTCGGTGGGACAGGGAACGGCTACACCTTC
TRBV7-9,NA,NA,TRBJ1-4,CASSIEGIEEKLFF,TGTGCCAGCAGTATAGAGGGGATTGAAGAAAAACTGTTTTTT
TRBV10-3,few,TRBD2,TRBJ2-3,CAIMAGGRDTQYF,TGTGCCATCATGGCGGGGGGGCGGGATACGCAGTATTTT
TRBV15,NA,TRBD1,TRBJ1-1,CATSRSDRGDTEAFF,TGTGCCACCAGCAGATCTGACAGGGGCGACACTGAAGCTTTCTTT
TRBV7-2,NA,NA,TRBJ1-4,CASSSPGPTHKKLFF,TGTGCCAGCAGCTCTCCAGGGCCCACTCATAAAAAACTGTTTTTT
TRBV9,few,NA,TRBJ2-7,CASSGDLAYEQYF,TGTGCCAGCAGCGGGGACCTGGCCTACGAGCAGTACTTC
TRBV5-1,NA,NA,TRBJ1-1,CTSLDSPGSTEAFF,TGCACCAGCCTAGATAGTCCCGGGAGCACTGAAGCTTTCTTT
TRBV7-9,few,NA,TRBJ1-5,CASSLETENQPQHF,TGTGCCAGCAGCTTAGAGACAGAGAATCAGCCCCAGCATTTT
TRBV11-2,NA,NA,TRBJ2-4,CASSLSALGSIQYF,TGTGCCAGCAGCCTCAGCGCCTTGGGAAGCATTCAGTACTTC
TRBV20-1,NA,NA,TRBJ2-2,CSAERSTGELFF,TGCAGTGCAGAGCGCTCAACCGGGGAGCTGTTTTTT
TRBV29-1,NA,NA,TRBJ1-1,CSVNEGEAFF,TGCAGCGTTAACGAGGGGGAAGCTTTCTTT
TRBV19,NA,TRBD1,TRBJ1-1,CASRKTGTENTEAFF,TGTGCCAGTAGAAAGACCGGGACAGAGAACACTGAAGCTTTCTTT
TRBV2,NA,NA,TRBJ1-4,CASSPSGVGVGLFF,TGTGCCAGCAGCCCCTCGGGAGTGGGCGTGGGACTGTTTTTT
TRBV12-3/TRBV12-4,NA,NA,TRBJ2-7,CASSLMEFVSYNEQYF,TGTGCCAGCAGTTTAATGGAGTTTGTTTCCTACAATGAGCAGTACTTC
TRBV5-4,NA,NA,TRBJ1-1,CASSSNMGYTEAFF,TGTGCCAGCAGCTCCAACATGGGGTACACTGAAGCTTTCTTT
TRBV20-1,NA,NA,TRBJ1-1,CSAELMNTEAFF,TGCAGTGCGGAACTCATGAACACTGAAGCTTTCTTT
TRBV29-1,few,NA,TRBJ2-3,CSVDAIWADTQYF,TGCAGCGTAGACGCTATATGGGCAGATACGCAGTATTTT
TRBV5-6,few,TRBD2,TRBJ2-5,CASSLDPGGGLQETQYF,TGTGCCAGCAGCCTAGATCCGGGGGGGGGATTACAAGAGACCCAGTACTTC
TRBV28,NA,TRBD2,TRBJ2-2,CASRTGGMNTGELFF,TGTGCCAGCAGGACGGGGGGGATGAACACCGGGGAGCTGTTTTTT
TRBV4-2,NA,NA,TRBJ1-1,CASSQGPGYSGRTEAFF,TGTGCCAGCAGCCAGGGGCCGGGATACTCAGGGAGGACTGAAGCTTTCTTT
TRBV18,NA,TRBD2,TRBJ2-3,CASSPWTSGDGTDTQYF,TGTGCCAGCTCACCTTGGACTAGCGGGGATGGCACAGATACGCAGTATTTT
TRBV5-1,NA,NA,TRBJ2-7,CASSLSLARAYNEQYF,TGCGCCAGCAGCTTGTCTTTAGCGAGGGCCTACAATGAGCAGTACTTC
TRBV7-3,NA,NA,TRBJ1-6,CASSSSSDYNSPLHF,TGTGCCAGCAGCTCCTCCTCGGATTATAATTCACCCCTCCACTTT
TRBV11-2,NA,NA,TRBJ2-5,CARSLDGASGSETQYF,TGTGCCAGAAGCTTAGATGGGGCTAGTGGCTCTGAGACCCAGTACTTC
TRBV15,NA,NA,TRBJ1-1,CATSRGRGRGANTEAFF,TGTGCCACCAGCAGAGGGAGAGGTAGGGGGGCGAACACTGAAGCTTTCTTT
TRBV9,few,NA,TRBJ1-1,CASSETVLNTEAFF,TGTGCCAGCAGCGAGACAGTCCTGAACACTGAAGCTTTCTTT
TRBV7-2,NA,TRBD1,TRBJ2-1,CASSLRTGLDNEQFF,TGTGCCAGCAGCTTAAGGACAGGCCTTGACAATGAGCAGTTCTTC
TRBV12-3/TRBV12-4,NA,NA,TRBJ1-5,CASSFTRVFQPQHF,TGTGCCAGCAGTTTTACAAGGGTGTTTCAGCCCCAGCATTTT
TRBV6-2/TRBV6-3,NA,NA,TRBJ1-4,CASSYSRTYNEKLFF,TGTGCCAGCAGTTACTCGAGAACGTATAATGAAAAACTGTTTTTT
TRBV14,few,TRBD1,TRBJ1-2,CASGQGLGYTF,TGTGCCAGCGGACAGGGTCTTGGCTACACCTTC
TRBV11-2,NA,NA,TRBJ1-3,CAGSLVGPGNTIYF,TGTGCCGGCAGCTTAGTGGGGCCTGGAAACACCATATATTTT
TRBV5-6,few,TRBD1,TRBJ1-4,CASSSQGTEEKLFF,TGTGCCAGCAGCTCCCAAGGGACAGAGGAAAAACTGTTTTTT
TRBV4-3,NA,NA,TRBJ1-5,CASSQDPGGVGQPQHF,TGCGCCAGCAGCCAAGATCCAGGCGGAGTTGGTCAGCCCCAGCATTTT
TRBV27,NA,NA,TRBJ1-1,CASHRGTEAFF,TGTGCCAGCCATAGGGGGACTGAAGCTTTCTTT
TRBV29-1,NA,TRBD1,TRBJ2-2,CSAEEGGAVAGELFF,TGCAGCGCTGAAGAAGGGGGCGCGGTAGCCGGGGAGCTGTTTTTT
TRBV28,few,TRBD1,TRBJ2-7,CATSGTGSYEQYF,TGTGCCACCAGTGGGACAGGTTCCTACGAGCAGTACTTC
TRBV20-1,few,NA,TRBJ2-3,CSARDPGYKSTDTQYF,TGCAGTGCTAGAGATCCGGGATATAAAAGCACAGATACGCAGTATTTT
TRBV12-3/TRBV12-4,few,TRBD2,TRBJ2-1,CASSGRWASGVDEQFF,TGTGCCAGCAGCGGAAGGTGGGCTAGCGGGGTCGATGAGCAGTTCTTC
TRBV5-1,NA,TRBD1,TRBJ1-4,CASSTGQGPEKLFF,TGCGCCAGCAGCACCGGACAGGGGCCGGAAAAACTGTTTTTT
TRBV3-1,NA,NA,TRBJ1-1,CASSYEGGARTEAFF,TGTGCCAGCAGCTACGAGGGAGGGGCAAGGACTGAAGCTTTCTTT
TRBV7-9,many,NA,TRBJ2-3,CASSLAIWASTKNATQYF,TGTGCCAGCAGCTTAGCTATCTGGGCTAGCACGAAGAACGCTACGCAGTATTTT
TRBV5-1,few,TRBD1,TRBJ1-1,CASSVSPTGRNTEAFF,TGCGCCAGCAGCGTGTCTCCGACAGGGCGGAACACTGAAGCTTTCTTT
TRBV20-1,once,NA,TRBJ2-6,CSAPAPSGANVLTF,TGCAGTGCCCCGGCGCCGTCTGGGGCCAACGTCCTGACTTTC